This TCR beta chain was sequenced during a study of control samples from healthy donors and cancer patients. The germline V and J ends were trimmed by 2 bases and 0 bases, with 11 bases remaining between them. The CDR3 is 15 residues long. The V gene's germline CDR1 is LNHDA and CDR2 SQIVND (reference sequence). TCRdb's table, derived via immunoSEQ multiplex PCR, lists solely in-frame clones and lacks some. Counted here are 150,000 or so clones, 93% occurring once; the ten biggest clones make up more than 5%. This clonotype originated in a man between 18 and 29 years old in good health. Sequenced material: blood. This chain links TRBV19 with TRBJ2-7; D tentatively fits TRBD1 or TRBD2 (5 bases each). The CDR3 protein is CASSISGLSSYEQYF. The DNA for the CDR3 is TGTGCCAGTAGTATATCGGGGCTGAGCTCCTACGAGCAGTACTTC.